One sample yielded the 25 T cell receptor beta chains listed below, sequenced in a study of T cell responses to AZD1222 COVID-19 vaccine. TCRdb's copy holds only in-frame clones and misses some; the assay was immunoSEQ multiplex PCR. This sample carries 110,000 or so clones, 80% to 90% of them seen once, and the ten largest clones take roughly 9.1%. The specimen comprised peripheral blood, sampled on day 0 of AZD1222 vaccination. Receptors originate from an adult in good health.

J is TRBJ2-1 and V is TRBV9, with TRBD2 matching over 11 bases. With V trimmed by 3 bases and J by 4 bases, 6 bases remained unmatched. CDR1 is SGDLS, CDR2 YYNGEE, per germline. This CDR3 has 16 residues. CDR3 in DNA: TGTGCCAGCAGCGCTAGCGGGAGGATTGATTACAATGAGCAGTTCTTC. Translating it yields CASSASGRIDYNEQFF. The full variable domain, its missing parts supplied by reference TRBV9 and TRBJ2-1, is DSGVTQTPKHLITATGQRVTLRCSPRSGDLSVYWYQQSLDQGLQFLIQYYNGEERAKGNILERFSAQQFPDLHSELNLSSLELGDSALYFCASSASGRIDYNEQFFGPGTRLTVL.

The table lists this clone with a few counts. The chain is built from TRBV5-4 and TRBJ1-5; no reliable D call. The germline gives CDR1 SGHNT, CDR2 YYREEE (reference sequence). CDR3 length: 15 amino acids. Trimming removed 1 base from V and 0 bases from J, with 8 bases in between. This chain's CDR3 is CASSLSTGSNQPQHF. The CDR3, as DNA: TGTGCCAGCAGCTTGTCGACCGGTAGCAATCAGCCCCAGCATTTT.

The J gene is TRBJ2-5, the V gene TRBV7-9; D is unresolved. CDR1 SEHNR and CDR2 FQNEAQ come from the germline V gene (reference sequence). CDR3 length: 11 residues. The V and J ends lost 3 bases and 1 base respectively, with 0 bases between them. In nucleotides, the CDR3 is TGTGCCAGCAGCTTCCAAGAGACCCAGTACTTC. Translated, it gives CASSFQETQYF.

This clone showed up just a few times. The rearrangement uses TRBV9 and TRBJ1-5; D gene ambiguous. Deletions cut 4 bases from V and 5 bases from J, with 16 bases between. This CDR3 is 15 amino acids long. Germline CDR1 SGDLS, CDR2 YYNGEE. The CDR3 DNA reads as TGTGCCAGCAGCCCGGAGGATGGGTTGGATCAGCCCCAGCATTTT. Its translation: CASSPEDGLDQPQHF.

The rearrangement links TRBV25-1 to TRBJ2-4; tentative D call: TRBD1 (5 bases). Trimming pared 3 bases from V and 0 bases from J, leaving 9 bases between. CDR1 MGHDK and CDR2 SYGVNS come from the germline V gene. This CDR3 is 15 amino acids long. The CDR3 protein is CASSETARAKNIQYF. DNA of the CDR3: TGTGCCAGCAGTGAGACAGCAAGAGCCAAAAACATTCAGTACTTC.

This clone has only one observation. The CDR3 is CACGEGGRDEAFF. CDR3 DNA: TGTGCCTGCGGAGAGGGGGGGCGAGATGAAGCTTTCTTT. The rearrangement uses TRBV24-1 and TRBJ1-1; tentatively, D is TRBD1 (6 bases). The CDR3 spans 13 residues. Germline values: CDR1 KGHDR, CDR2 SFDVKD. V lost 12 bases and J 7 bases, leaving 20 bases between the germline ends.

The J gene is TRBJ2-7, the V gene TRBV5-1; the match to TRBD2 covers 8 bases. The CDR3 covers 16 residues. Trimming took 5 bases from V and 3 from J; bases not matched to a gene: 13. The germline gives CDR1 SGHRS, CDR2 YFSETQ. CDR3 loop: CASRVNTGTSFYEQYF. CDR3 DNA sequence: TGCGCCAGCAGAGTGAACACCGGGACTAGTTTCTACGAGCAGTACTTC.

The count of this clone is one. The chain links TRBV20-1 to TRBJ2-1; TRBD1 matches 9 bases. There are 16 residues in the CDR3. The junction had 12 bases not matched to a gene; V was cut back by 3 bases and J by 6 bases. Looked up from germline, CDR1 is DFQATT and CDR2 is SNEGSKA (reference sequence). In DNA, the CDR3 is TGCAGTGCTAGTAAGCGTCTGGGACAGGGATTCAATGAGCAGTTCTTC. Amino acids: CSASKRLGQGFNEQFF.

This rearrangement joins TRBV7-3 to TRBJ2-1, with D perhaps TRBD2 (5 bases). V shed 1 base and J shed 7 bases, with 17 bases lying between them. CDR1 SGHTA and CDR2 FQGTGA come from the germline V gene. This CDR3 contains 16 residues. The CDR3 DNA reads TGTGCCAGCAGCTTAATCTCCCCTAGCATAATAAATGAGCAGTTCTTC. Protein sequence: CASSLISPSIINEQFF. The full variable domain, rest sourced from reference TRBV7-3 and TRBJ2-1, is GAGVSQTPSNKVTEKGKYVELRCDPISGHTALYWYRQSLGQGPEFLIYFQGTGAADDSGLPNDRFFAVRPEGSVSTLKIQRTERGDSAVYLCASSLISPSIINEQFFGPGTRLTVL.

For the CDR3, the DNA is TGTGCCAGCAGCGGGGACAGGGACTCTGGAAACACCATATATTTT. This gives the protein CASSGDRDSGNTIYF. The chain is built from TRBV4-2 and TRBJ1-3, with 9 bases identical to TRBD1. This CDR3 spans 15 amino acids. V lost 5 bases to trimming and J lost 0 bases; unmatched junction nucleotides: 2. CDR1 and CDR2 from the germline V gene are LGHNA and YNFKEQ.

A single count supports this clone. This chain links TRBV4-2 with TRBJ2-5; D may be TRBD2 (6 bases). V lost 1 base, J lost 7 bases, and 22 bases lay in between. The germline V gene has CDR1 LGHNA and CDR2 YNFKEQ. This CDR3 has 17 residues. The CDR3 spells CASSQAGISGAFGTQYF. CDR3 DNA: TGTGCCAGCAGCCAAGCGGGAATTAGCGGAGCATTCGGGACCCAGTACTTC.

The rearrangement joins TRBV24-1 to TRBJ2-5, with D unclear. Trimming took 4 bases from V and 3 from J, leaving 8 bases between them. Germline V lookup: CDR1 KGHDR, CDR2 SFDVKD. The CDR3 has 13 amino acids. CDR3 region: CATSEPYKETQYF. The CDR3, as DNA: TGTGCCACCAGTGAGCCTTATAAAGAGACCCAGTACTTC.

This clone was found once. J is TRBJ2-7 and V is TRBV11-2; maybe TRBD2 (5 bases). The length of the CDR3 is 14 residues. Trimming took off 0 bases at V and 7 bases at J, with 13 bases between the two ends. Germline V lookup: CDR1 SGHAT, CDR2 FQNNGV. Here the CDR3 reads CASSLDRGKGEQYF. In nucleotides, the CDR3 is TGTGCCAGCAGCTTAGATCGGGGTAAGGGAGAGCAGTACTTC.

This clone occurred once. The chain combines TRBV6-4 with TRBJ1-2; possible D gene TRBD1, 6 bases. This CDR3 is 12 amino acids long. Trimming removed 6 bases from V and 6 bases from J, with 11 bases in between. Germline CDR1 is MRHNA and CDR2 is SNTAGT. This CDR3 is CASSEQGNGYTF. DNA for the CDR3: TGTGCCAGCAGCGAACAGGGAAATGGCTACACCTTC.

With regard to this clone: Other DNA sequences in this specimen translate into the identical CDR3. The rearrangement links TRBV9 to TRBJ1-2; D may be TRBD1 (5 bases). Trimming cost V 2 bases and J 3 bases, with 8 bases left between them. This CDR3 is 13 amino acids long. Germline-derived CDR1 and CDR2 are SGDLS and YYNGEE. CDR3 sequence: CASSVGQDYGYTF. The CDR3, as DNA: TGTGCCAGCAGCGTGGGGCAGGACTATGGCTACACCTTC.

The chain uses TRBV19 and TRBJ2-2; tentative D call: TRBD1 (5 bases). Germline CDR1 reads LNHDA; CDR2 reads SQIVND (reference sequence). The CDR3 loop spans 17 amino acids. V lost 4 bases and J lost 2, with 17 bases in between. This CDR3 is CASSTPYLQGNTGELFF. CDR3 in DNA: TGTGCCAGTAGTACACCATACCTTCAGGGAAACACCGGGGAGCTGTTTTTT.

J is TRBJ2-1 and V is TRBV7-9; D not certain. The CDR3 runs to 16 residues. Germline-derived CDR1 and CDR2 are SEHNR and FQNEAQ (reference sequence). V lost 6 bases and J 6 bases, leaving 21 bases between the germline ends. This CDR3 reads CASSDSRRGNSNEQFF. For the CDR3, the DNA is TGTGCCAGCAGTGACTCCCGGCGTGGGAACTCCAATGAGCAGTTCTTC. Full variable domain (remainder filled in from reference TRBV7-9 and TRBJ2-1): DTGVSQNPRHKITKRGQNVTFRCDPISEHNRLYWYRQTLGQGPEFLTYFQNEAQLEKSRLLSDRFSAERPKGSFSTLEIQRTEQGDSAMYLCASSDSRRGNSNEQFFGPGTRLTVL.

A single count supports this clone. The chain recombines TRBV3-1 (or the pseudogene TRBV3-2) with TRBJ1-4; D ambiguous. Germline assignment: CDR1 LGHDT and CDR2 YNNKEL (reference sequence). With 5 bases removed from V and 8 bases from J, the gap between germline ends came to 15 bases. The CDR3 loop spans 14 amino acids. This CDR3 reads CASSITLGGEKLFF. DNA for the CDR3: TGTGCCAGCAGCATCACGTTGGGTGGCGAAAAACTGTTTTTT.

As DNA, the CDR3 is TGCGCCAGCAGCTTAAACAACCCCACCGGGGAGCTGTTTTTT. This codes for CASSLNNPTGELFF. V is TRBV5-1 and J is TRBJ2-2; D is ambiguous. The germline V gene encodes CDR1 SGHRS and CDR2 YFSETQ. V lost 2 bases, J lost 4 bases, and 9 bases lay in between. This CDR3 spans 14 amino acids.

The chain recombines TRBV5-1 with TRBJ1-1, with 9 bases lining up with TRBD1. V lost 3 bases to trimming and J lost 4 bases; unmatched junction nucleotides: 7. Germline lookup yields CDR1 SGHRS and CDR2 YFSETQ. The CDR3 loop spans 15 amino acids. The CDR3 loop is CASSSLTQGATEAFF. For the CDR3, the DNA is TGCGCCAGCAGCTCCCTAACACAGGGGGCCACTGAAGCTTTCTTT.

V usage is TRBV19 and J usage is TRBJ1-1; D gene unclear. CDR1 and CDR2 from the germline V gene are LNHDA and SQIVND (reference sequence). The CDR3 runs to 13 residues. The germline V and J ends were trimmed by 6 bases and 0 bases, with 8 bases remaining between them. The CDR3 sequence is CASRSNLNTEAFF. CDR3 DNA: TGTGCCAGTAGATCGAACCTGAACACTGAAGCTTTCTTT.

The table lists this clone with a count of one. V gene TRBV27 combines with J gene TRBJ1-1; D is unresolved. The CDR3 consists of 13 residues. Germline loops: CDR1 MNHEY, CDR2 SMNVEV (reference sequence). V lost 3 bases, J lost 1 base, and 6 bases lay in between. The CDR3 DNA reads TGTGCCAGCAGTTTTTTTAAGAACACTGAAGCTTTCTTT. Its protein is CASSFFKNTEAFF.

This clone was seen a few times. The rearrangement uses TRBV9 and TRBJ2-2, with D maybe TRBD1 (6 bases). The V gene's germline CDR1 is SGDLS and CDR2 YYNGEE. The CDR3 has 16 residues. With 0 bases removed from V and 7 bases from J, the gap between germline ends came to 16 bases. The CDR3 here is CASSVGTVFQGGELFF. The CDR3 nucleotides are TGTGCCAGCAGCGTAGGGACAGTTTTTCAAGGCGGGGAGCTGTTTTTT.

This sequence joins TRBV10-2 and TRBJ2-1, with 13 positions matching TRBD2. The CDR3 runs 14 residues. The V and J ends lost 8 bases and 4 bases, in that order; junction bases with no gene match: 2. The V gene's germline CDR1 is WSHSY and CDR2 SAAADI. CDR3 sequence (DNA): TGCGCCAGCCGGACTAGCGGGAGATACAATGAGCAGTTCTTC. Translating gives CASRTSGRYNEQFF.

The chain has TRBV7-9 and TRBJ1-2; tentative D call: TRBD1 (5 bases). Trimming took off 1 base at V and 13 bases at J, with 16 bases between the two ends. Germline loops: CDR1 SEHNR, CDR2 FQNEAQ (reference sequence). The CDR3 is 13 amino acids. The CDR3 DNA is TGTGCCAGCAGCTTAGGACAGTATACTGTGCCCACCTTC. Its translation: CASSLGQYTVPTF.